The T cell receptor (beta chain) described here comes from a study of blood T cell repertoires in COVID-19. About the research overall: Donors in the United States, Italy and Spain gave samples during acute or convalescent COVID-19. Sample material is recorded as cDNA or gDNA derived from T cells, B-cell-depleted T cells, or PBMCs.

Per the original methods: Estimation of nucleated cell counts was performed using reference gene primer amplification. Data came from immunoSEQ multiplex PCR; TCRdb stores just in-frame clones and leaves some out. That table furnishes V, J and clone size, whereas the DNA furnished D and trimming. The data contain about 97,000 clones, nearly 90% of them singletons. V dropped 3 bases and J dropped 5; count of bases not matched to a gene: 12. This CDR3 has 16 residues. Germline CDR1 is SGHRS and CDR2 is YFSETQ. The source of this sequence is a man aged 45-65 years with active COVID-19. The sample comprised peripheral blood. The chain is built from TRBV5-1 and TRBJ1-2; 8 bases fit TRBD1. The CDR3 here is CASSSGTGGSMYGYTF. As DNA, the CDR3 is TGCGCCAGCAGCTCCGGGACAGGTGGTTCCATGTATGGCTACACCTTC.